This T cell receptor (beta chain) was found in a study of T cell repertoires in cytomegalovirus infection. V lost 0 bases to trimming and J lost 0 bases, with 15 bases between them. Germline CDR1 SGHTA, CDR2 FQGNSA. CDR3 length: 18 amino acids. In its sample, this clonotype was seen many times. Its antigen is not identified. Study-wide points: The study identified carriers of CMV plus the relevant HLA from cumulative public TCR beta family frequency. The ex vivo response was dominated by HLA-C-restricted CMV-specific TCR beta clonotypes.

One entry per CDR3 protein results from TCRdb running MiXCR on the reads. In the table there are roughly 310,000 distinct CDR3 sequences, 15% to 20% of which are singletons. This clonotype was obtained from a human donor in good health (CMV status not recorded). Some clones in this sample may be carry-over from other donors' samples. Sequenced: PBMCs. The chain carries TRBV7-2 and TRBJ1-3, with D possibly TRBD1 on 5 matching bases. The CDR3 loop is CASSLAYRGEASGNTIYF. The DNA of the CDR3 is TGTGCCAGCAGCTTAGCGTATCGGGGGGAAGCCTCTGGAAACACCATATATTTT.